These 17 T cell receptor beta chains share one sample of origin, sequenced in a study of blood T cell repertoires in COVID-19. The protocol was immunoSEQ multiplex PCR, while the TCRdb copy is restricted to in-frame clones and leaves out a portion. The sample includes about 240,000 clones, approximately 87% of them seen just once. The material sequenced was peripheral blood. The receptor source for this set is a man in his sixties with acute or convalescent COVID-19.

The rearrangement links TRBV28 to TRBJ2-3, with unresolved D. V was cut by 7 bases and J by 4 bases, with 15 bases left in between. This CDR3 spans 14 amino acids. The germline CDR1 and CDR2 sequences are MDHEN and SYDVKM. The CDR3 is CASTLTNAADTQYF. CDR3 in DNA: TGTGCCAGCACTCTGACAAATGCTGCAGATACGCAGTATTTT.

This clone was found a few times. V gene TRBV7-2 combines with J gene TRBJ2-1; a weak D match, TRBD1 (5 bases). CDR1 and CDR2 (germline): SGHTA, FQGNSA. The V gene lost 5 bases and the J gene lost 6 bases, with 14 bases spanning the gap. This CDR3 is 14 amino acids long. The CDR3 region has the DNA TGTGCCAGCAGCCCCATGACAGCCTTCAATGAGCAGTTCTTC. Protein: CASSPMTAFNEQFF.

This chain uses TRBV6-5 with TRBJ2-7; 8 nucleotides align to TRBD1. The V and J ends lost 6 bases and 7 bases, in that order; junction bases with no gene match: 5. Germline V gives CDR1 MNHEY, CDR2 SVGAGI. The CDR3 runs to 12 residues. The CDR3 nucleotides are TGTGCCAGCAGCATGACAGGGGCGGAGCAGTACTTC. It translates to CASSMTGAEQYF.

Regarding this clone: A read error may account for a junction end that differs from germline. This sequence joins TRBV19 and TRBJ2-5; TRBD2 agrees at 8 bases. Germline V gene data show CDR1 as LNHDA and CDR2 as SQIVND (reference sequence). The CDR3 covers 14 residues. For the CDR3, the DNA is TGTGCCATTAGTAGCGGGAAGAGTGGAGAGACCCAGTACTTC. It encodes CAISSGKSGETQYF.

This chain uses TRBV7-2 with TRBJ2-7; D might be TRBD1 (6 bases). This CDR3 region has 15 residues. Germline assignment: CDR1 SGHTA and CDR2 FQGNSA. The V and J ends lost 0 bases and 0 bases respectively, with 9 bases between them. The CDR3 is CASSLAGHSSYEQYF. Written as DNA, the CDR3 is TGTGCCAGCAGCTTAGCGGGACATAGCTCCTACGAGCAGTACTTC. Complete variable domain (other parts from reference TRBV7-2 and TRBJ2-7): GAGVSQSPSNKVTEKGKDVELRCDPISGHTALYWYRQSLGQGLEFLIYFQGNSAPDKSGLPSDRFSAERTGGSVSTLTIQRTQQEDSAVYLCASSLAGHSSYEQYFGPGTRLTVT.

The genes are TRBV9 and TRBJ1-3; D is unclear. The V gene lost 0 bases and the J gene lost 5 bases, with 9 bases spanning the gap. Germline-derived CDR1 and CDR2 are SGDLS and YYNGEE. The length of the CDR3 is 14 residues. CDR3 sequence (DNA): TGTGCCAGCAGCGTAGGGCAGACAAGAAACACCATATATTTT. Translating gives CASSVGQTRNTIYF.

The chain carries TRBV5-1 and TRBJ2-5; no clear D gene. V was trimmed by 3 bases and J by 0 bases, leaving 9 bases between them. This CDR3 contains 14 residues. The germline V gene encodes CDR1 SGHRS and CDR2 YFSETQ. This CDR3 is CASSSNRDQETQYF. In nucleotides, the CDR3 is TGCGCCAGCAGCTCCAACCGGGACCAAGAGACCCAGTACTTC.

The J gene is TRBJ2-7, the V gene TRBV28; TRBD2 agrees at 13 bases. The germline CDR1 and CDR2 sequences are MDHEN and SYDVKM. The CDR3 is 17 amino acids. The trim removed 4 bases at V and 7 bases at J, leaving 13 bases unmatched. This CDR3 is CASSSPARLAGGVEQYF. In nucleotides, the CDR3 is TGTGCCAGCAGTTCCCCGGCCCGACTAGCGGGAGGAGTGGAGCAGTACTTC.

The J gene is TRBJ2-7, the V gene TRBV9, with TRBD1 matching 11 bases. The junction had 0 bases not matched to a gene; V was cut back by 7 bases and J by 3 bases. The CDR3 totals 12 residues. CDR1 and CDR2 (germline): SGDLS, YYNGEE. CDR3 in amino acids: CASGTGGYEQYF. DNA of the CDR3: TGTGCCAGCGGGACAGGGGGCTACGAGCAGTACTTC.

CDR3 nucleotides: TGTGCCAGCAGCTCCGACAGGGGGAATCAGCCCCAGCATTTT. It is translated as CASSSDRGNQPQHF. The chain links TRBV11-2 to TRBJ1-5; TRBD1 matches at 9 bases. This CDR3 region has 14 residues. Germline loops: CDR1 SGHAT, CDR2 FQNNGV. Trimming cost V 4 bases and J 4 bases; bases outside gene matches: 2.

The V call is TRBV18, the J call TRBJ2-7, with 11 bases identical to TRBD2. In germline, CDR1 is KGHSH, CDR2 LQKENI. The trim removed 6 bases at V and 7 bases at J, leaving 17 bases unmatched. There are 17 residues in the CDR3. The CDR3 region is CASSPGGLAATVGEQYF. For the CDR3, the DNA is TGTGCCAGCTCGCCCGGGGGACTAGCGGCGACCGTAGGAGAGCAGTACTTC. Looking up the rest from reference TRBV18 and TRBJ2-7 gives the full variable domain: NAGVMQNPRHLVRRRGQEARLRCSPMKGHSHVYWYRQLPEEGLKFMVYLQKENIIDESGMPKERFSAEFPKEGPSILRIQQVVRGDSAAYFCASSPGGLAATVGEQYFGPGTRLTVT.

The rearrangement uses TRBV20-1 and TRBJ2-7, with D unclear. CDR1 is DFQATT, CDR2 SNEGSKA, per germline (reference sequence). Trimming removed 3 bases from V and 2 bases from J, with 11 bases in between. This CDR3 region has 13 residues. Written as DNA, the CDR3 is TGCAGTGCTAGTCAGTCCAGGACCTACGAGCAGTACTTC. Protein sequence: CSASQSRTYEQYF.

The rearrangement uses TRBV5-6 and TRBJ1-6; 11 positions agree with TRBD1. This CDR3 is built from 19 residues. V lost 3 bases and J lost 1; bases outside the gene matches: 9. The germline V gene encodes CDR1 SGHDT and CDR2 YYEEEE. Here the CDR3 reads CASSYWSGTGGSYNSPLHF. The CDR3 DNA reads TGTGCCAGCAGCTATTGGTCCGGGACAGGGGGATCCTATAATTCACCCCTCCACTTT.

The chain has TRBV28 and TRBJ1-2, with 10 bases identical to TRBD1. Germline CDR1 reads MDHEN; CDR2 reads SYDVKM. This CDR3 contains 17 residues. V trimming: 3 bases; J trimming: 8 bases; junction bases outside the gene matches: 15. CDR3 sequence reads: CASSLGNLRQGAEGYTF. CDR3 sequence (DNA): TGTGCCAGCAGTTTGGGGAACCTTCGACAGGGGGCGGAAGGCTACACCTTC.

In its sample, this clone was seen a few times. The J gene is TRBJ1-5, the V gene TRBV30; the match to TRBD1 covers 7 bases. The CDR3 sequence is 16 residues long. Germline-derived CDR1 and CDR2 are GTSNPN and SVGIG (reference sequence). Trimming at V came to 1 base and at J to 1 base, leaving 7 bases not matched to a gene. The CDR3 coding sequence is TGTGCCTGGAGTGCCCCCGGGACAGTAAGCAATCAGCCCCAGCATTTT. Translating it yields CAWSAPGTVSNQPQHF.

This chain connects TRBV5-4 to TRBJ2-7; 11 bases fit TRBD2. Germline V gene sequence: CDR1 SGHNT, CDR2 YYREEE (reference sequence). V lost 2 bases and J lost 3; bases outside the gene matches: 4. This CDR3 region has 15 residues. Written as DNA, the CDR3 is TGTGCCAGCAGCTTATTAACTAGCGGGAGCTACGAGCAGTACTTC. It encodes CASSLLTSGSYEQYF.

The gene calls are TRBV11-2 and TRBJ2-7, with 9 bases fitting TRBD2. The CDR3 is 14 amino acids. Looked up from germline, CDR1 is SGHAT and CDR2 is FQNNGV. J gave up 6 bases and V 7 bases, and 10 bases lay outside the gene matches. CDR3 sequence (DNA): TGTGCCAGCACCTGGGGGCGGGAGGGCCGCGAGCAGTACTTC. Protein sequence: CASTWGREGREQYF.